The source of this TCR beta chain is a study of OX40 agonist ivuxolimab in advanced cancers. Notes on the study in general: Clonal expansion by week 6 occurred in CD4+ and CD8+ blood T cells (at 0.1 to 3.0 mg/kg). Partial responders at 0.1-3.0 mg/kg had among the lowest clonal expansion.

TCRdb keeps only in-frame clones here, not all; method: immunoSEQ multiplex PCR. This table holds 37,000 or so clones, 74% found once. A word on this clone: Its target is not known.

The TCR was taken from an adult with an advanced solid tumor such as melanoma, head and neck, liver or kidney cancer. The source material was CD4+ or CD8+ T cells sorted from blood, sampled in a trial of the OX40 agonist ivuxolimab.

This CDR3 reads CASSVRVGQPQHF. In DNA, the CDR3 is TGTGCCAGCAGTGTCAGGGTCGGTCAGCCCCAGCATTTT. The V call is TRBV6-4, the J call TRBJ1-5; the D gene is possibly TRBD1 (5 bases). CDR3 size: 13 residues. Germline V gene data show CDR1 as MRHNA and CDR2 as SNTAGT. The V end was cut by 4 bases, the J end by 6 bases, with 10 bases between.